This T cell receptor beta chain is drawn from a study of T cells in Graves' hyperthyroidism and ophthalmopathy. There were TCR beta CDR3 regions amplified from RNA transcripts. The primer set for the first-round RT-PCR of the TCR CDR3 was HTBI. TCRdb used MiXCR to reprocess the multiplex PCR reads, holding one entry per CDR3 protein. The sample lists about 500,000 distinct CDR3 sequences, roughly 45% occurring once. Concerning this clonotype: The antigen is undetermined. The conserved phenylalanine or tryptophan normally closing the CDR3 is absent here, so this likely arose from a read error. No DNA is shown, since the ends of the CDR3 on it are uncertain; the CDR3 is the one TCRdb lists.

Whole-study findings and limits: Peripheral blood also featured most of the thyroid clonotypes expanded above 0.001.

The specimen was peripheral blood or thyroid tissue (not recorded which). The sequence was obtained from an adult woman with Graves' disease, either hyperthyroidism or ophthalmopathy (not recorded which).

The CDR3 loop reads CSVPRGRDTEAFL. The gene calls are TRBV29-1 and TRBJ1-1; the D call of TRBD1 is as the table states it, not checked on the DNA. Germline V gene sequence: CDR1 SQVTM, CDR2 ANQGSEA. The CDR3 spans 13 residues, counting both ends.